This T cell receptor beta chain was captured by sequencing in a study of shared clonotypes between healthy human individuals. Whole-study context: There were three CD4 naive, three CD4 memory, two CD8 naive and one CD8 memory plates per donor. Study results and caveats: Among donors, sharing of clonotypes was expected to be affected by sequencing depth. The donor pool, a small one, limited the genetic and exposure-history diversity represented.

This clone has only one observation. Its target is not known. Trimming removed 4 bases from V and 3 bases from J; junction bases left unmatched: 4. CDR3 length equals 15 residues. Germline CDR1 reads MGHRA; CDR2 reads YSYEKL. Deep-level running was used for the assay. Libraries were prepared by immunoSEQ multiplex PCR; TCRdb keeps only in-frame clonotypes and omits some of them. The table has fewer than 800,000 clones, around 92% seen once. CD45RO negativity and positive selection for CCR7 defined naive CD8 cells, a population that excluded terminally differentiated effector memory CD45RA+ cells. The clonotype comes from a man in his thirties or forties in good health. The V call is TRBV4-1, the J call TRBJ2-7, with 12 bases lining up with TRBD2. Sequenced sample: naive CD8+ T cells sorted from blood. In DNA form, the CDR3 reads TGCGCCAGCAGCCTTCGGACTAGCGGGAACTACGAGCAGTACTTC. Amino acid sequence: CASSLRTSGNYEQYF.